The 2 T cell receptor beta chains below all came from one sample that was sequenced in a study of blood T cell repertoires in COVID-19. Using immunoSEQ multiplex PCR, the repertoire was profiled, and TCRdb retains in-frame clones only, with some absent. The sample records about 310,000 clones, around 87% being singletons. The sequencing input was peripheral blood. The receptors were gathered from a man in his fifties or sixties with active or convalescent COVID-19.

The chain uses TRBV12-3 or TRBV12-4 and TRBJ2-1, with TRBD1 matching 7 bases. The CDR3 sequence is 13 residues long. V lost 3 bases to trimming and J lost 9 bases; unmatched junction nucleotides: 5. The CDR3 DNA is TGTGCCAGCAGTTTGCGACAGGGTGGTGAGCAGTTCTTC. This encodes CASSLRQGGEQFF.

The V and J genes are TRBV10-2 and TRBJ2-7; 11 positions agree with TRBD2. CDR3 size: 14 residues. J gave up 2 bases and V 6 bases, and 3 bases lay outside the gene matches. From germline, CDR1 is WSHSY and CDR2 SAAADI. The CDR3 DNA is TGCGCCAGCAGCGGGACTAGCGGCACCTACGAGCAGTACTTC. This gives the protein CASSGTSGTYEQYF.